Described below is a single T cell receptor (beta chain) sequence and its context. This specimen comes from a study of blood T cell repertoires in COVID-19. Background on the study: Both acute and convalescent COVID-19 samples were obtained from the United States, Italy and Spain. Sample material is recorded as cDNA or gDNA derived from T cells, B-cell-depleted T cells, or PBMCs.

As processed by the authors: Reference gene primer amplification gave estimated nucleated cell counts. Clones were sequenced by immunoSEQ multiplex PCR, and TCRdb holds only the in-frame ones, with some missing. From that table come the V and J calls and clone size; the DNA was used to work out D and trimming. The sample holds fewer than 85,000 clones, around 80% seen once. The CDR3 contains 15 residues. V was cut by 3 bases and J by 2 bases, with 11 bases left in between. CDR1 SNHLY and CDR2 FYNNEI come from the germline V gene. The clonotype comes from an elderly woman with active or convalescent COVID-19. Sequencing was done on a sample of peripheral blood. The gene calls are TRBV2 and TRBJ1-5; D not certain. The DNA of the CDR3 is TGTGCCAGCAGTGAGTCGGGAGGGCGCAATCAGCCCCAGCATTTT. As protein: CASSESGGRNQPQHF. Variable domain in full (rest from reference TRBV2 and TRBJ1-5): EPEVTQTPSHQVTQMGQEVILRCVPISNHLYFYWYRQILGQKVEFLVSFYNNEISEKSEIFDDQFSVERPDGSNFTLKIRSTKLEDSAMYFCASSESGGRNQPQHFGDGTRLSIL.